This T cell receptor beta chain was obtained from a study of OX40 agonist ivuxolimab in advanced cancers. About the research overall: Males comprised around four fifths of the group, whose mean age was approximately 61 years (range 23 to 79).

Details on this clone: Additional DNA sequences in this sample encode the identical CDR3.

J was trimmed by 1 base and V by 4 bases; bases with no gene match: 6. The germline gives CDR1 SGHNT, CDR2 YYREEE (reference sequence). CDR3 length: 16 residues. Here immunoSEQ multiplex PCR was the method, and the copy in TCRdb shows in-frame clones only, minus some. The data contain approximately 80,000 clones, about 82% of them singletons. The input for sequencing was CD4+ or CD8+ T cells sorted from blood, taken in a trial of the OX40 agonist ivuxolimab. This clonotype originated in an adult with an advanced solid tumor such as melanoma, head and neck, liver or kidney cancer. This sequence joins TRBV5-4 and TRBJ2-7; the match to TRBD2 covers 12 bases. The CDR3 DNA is TGTGCCAGCAGCCCCCCCACTAGCGGGGGGTCCTACGAGCAGTACTTC. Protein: CASSPPTSGGSYEQYF.